A single T cell receptor beta chain is shown here with its context. Germline values: CDR1 MNHEY, CDR2 SMNVEV (reference sequence). This CDR3 is 18 amino acids long. The germline V and J ends were trimmed by 2 bases and 2 bases, with 19 bases remaining between them. The data belong to a study of T cell repertoires in ileal Crohn's disease. The method was immunoSEQ multiplex PCR; TCRdb's version includes in-frame clones alone and lacks a portion of them. This table holds around 15,000 clones, around 78% found once. Time point meaning: neoterminal ileum biopsy at postoperative endoscopy, about 6 months after surgery.

This sequence joins TRBV27 and TRBJ1-5; a possible D gene is TRBD1 (6 bases). The sequence derives from an adult with Crohn's disease. Material: ileal tissue. The CDR3, as DNA: TGTGCCAGCAGTTTAGACGTTTGCGAGGGGGTTGGCAATCAGCCCCAGCATTTT. Protein sequence: CASSLDVCEGVGNQPQHF.